The 16 T cell receptor beta chains given below trace back to one sample, sequenced in a study of T cells in Graves' hyperthyroidism and ophthalmopathy. The source material, RNA transcripts, was used to amplify TCR beta CDR3 regions. TCR CDR3 regions were first amplified by RT-PCR with HTBI primers. One entry per CDR3 protein results from TCRdb running MiXCR on the multiplex PCR reads. Here the sample spans approximately 630,000 distinct CDR3 sequences, around 16% being singletons. Sequenced sample: blood. The receptors were sampled from a woman in her 30s with Graves' hyperthyroidism.

This clonotype appeared many times. The V call is TRBV29-1, the J call TRBJ2-3, with 8 bases fitting TRBD2. CDR3 length equals 14 residues. With 4 bases clipped from V and 0 bases from J, the junction kept 3 bases outside the gene matches. Germline V lookup: CDR1 SQVTM, CDR2 ANQGSEA. The CDR3 bases are TGCAGCGTTGTAGTAGCGGGGAGCACAGATACGCAGTATTTT. It yields the protein CSVVVAGSTDTQYF.

This clonotype was counted at least ten times. This chain uses TRBV28 with TRBJ2-5; the match to TRBD2 covers 8 bases. With 4 bases clipped from V and 13 bases from J, the junction kept 14 bases outside the gene matches. CDR1 is MDHEN, CDR2 SYDVKM, per germline. The CDR3 has 14 residues. The chain's CDR3 is CASSSRGGPTPRYF. DNA for the CDR3: TGTGCCAGCAGTTCCCGGGGGGGTCCAACTCCCCGGTACTTC.

This clonotype was seen repeatedly, ten times or more. CDR3 region: CASSLGPGGGNEQFF. DNA for the CDR3: TGTGCCAGCAGTTTAGGGCCAGGGGGAGGCAATGAGCAGTTCTTC. The chain links TRBV27 to TRBJ2-1, with D possibly being TRBD1 (7 bases). The V end was cut by 2 bases, the J end by 6 bases, with 14 bases between. Germline CDR1 is MNHEY and CDR2 is SMNVEV (reference sequence). The CDR3 has 15 residues.

This clonotype was observed a handful of times. The chain joins TRBV20-1 to TRBJ2-3, with TRBD1 identical over 11 bases. Per germline, CDR1 DFQATT and CDR2 SNEGSKA (reference sequence). V lost 6 bases and J lost 4; bases outside the gene matches: 12. This CDR3 spans 16 amino acids. The CDR3 region has the DNA TGCAGTGCCTCAATACCCGGGACAGGGGGACCAGATACGCAGTATTTT. Residues: CSASIPGTGGPDTQYF.

The table lists this clonotype with many counts. This chain uses TRBV27 with TRBJ2-3; TRBD1 matches at 10 bases. Germline CDR1 and CDR2: MNHEY and SMNVEV (reference sequence). The J segment lost 2 bases and the V segment lost 3 bases, leaving 2 bases of the junction unmatched. The CDR3 consists of 15 residues. The CDR3 DNA sequence: TGTGCCAGCAGTTTTGACAGGGGGCCCACAGATACGCAGTATTTT. As protein: CASSFDRGPTDTQYF.

This clonotype was picked up many times. The CDR3 nucleotides read TGTGCCAGCAGCTTGGGACCTTATAAAGTAAACAATGAGCAGTTCTTC. This encodes CASSLGPYKVNNEQFF. V is TRBV7-2 and J is TRBJ2-1, with D possibly called TRBD1 or TRBD2 (5 bases each). V shed 3 bases and J shed 5 bases, with 17 bases lying between them. The CDR3 is 16 amino acids. The germline CDR1 and CDR2 sequences are SGHTA and FQGNSA. Filled out from reference TRBV7-2 and TRBJ2-1, the complete variable domain reads GAGVSQSPSNKVTEKGKDVELRCDPISGHTALYWYRQSLGQGLEFLIYFQGNSAPDKSGLPSDRFSAERTGGSVSTLTIQRTQQEDSAVYLCASSLGPYKVNNEQFFGPGTRLTVL.

This clonotype turned up a few times. This chain connects TRBV3-2 to TRBJ2-2; TRBD2, the table's D call, was not compared with the DNA. TRBV3-2 is recorded as a pseudogene. CDR3 length: 19 amino acids. CDR3 protein: CAATQKRCSSPGNTGELFF. The CDR3 coding sequence is TGTGCCGCAACACAGAAGAGGTGTTCGAGTCCAGGGAACACCGGGGAGCTGTTTTTT.

In its sample, this clonotype was seen many times. The genes are TRBV18 and TRBJ2-7; a weak D match, TRBD1 (5 bases). The CDR3 has 13 amino acids. V lost 3 bases, J lost 3 bases, and 9 bases lay in between. Germline V gives CDR1 KGHSH, CDR2 LQKENI. The CDR3 DNA is TGTGCCAGCTCACCGCAAGACAGCTACGAGCAGTACTTC. This sequence encodes CASSPQDSYEQYF.

This clonotype was recorded at least ten times. The chain joins TRBV10-2 to TRBJ2-7; 11 bases are a match to TRBD2. Germline V gene lookup returns CDR1 WSHSY and CDR2 SAAADI. V shed 6 bases, J shed 1 base, and the junction held 11 bases outside the gene matches. The CDR3 consists of 17 residues. The CDR3 loop is CASSGPTTSGGSYEQYF. For the CDR3, the DNA is TGCGCCAGCAGCGGACCGACTACTAGCGGGGGTTCCTACGAGCAGTACTTC.

This clonotype has only a few counts. V gene TRBV19 combines with J gene TRBJ2-3, with 10 positions matching TRBD1. The V gene's germline CDR1 is LNHDA and CDR2 SQIVND (reference sequence). V shed 5 bases and J 4 bases; nucleotides not matched to a gene: 6. CDR3 length: 15 amino acids. Here the CDR3 reads CASSFGTGVADTQYF. As DNA, the CDR3 is TGTGCCAGTAGTTTCGGGACAGGGGTAGCAGATACGCAGTATTTT.

This clonotype was seen at least ten times. The chain links TRBV7-9 to TRBJ2-3; no firm D call. V was pared by 11 bases and J by 1 base, with 10 bases between. The germline gives CDR1 SEHNR, CDR2 FQNEAQ (reference sequence). CDR3 length equals 12 residues. The CDR3 is CAGAHRTDTQYF. The CDR3 DNA sequence: TGTGCCGGCGCCCATCGCACAGATACGCAGTATTTT.

This clonotype was observed many times. The rearrangement joins TRBV20-1 to TRBJ2-3, with TRBD2 as a possible D gene (5 bases). The V and J ends lost 3 bases and 3 bases respectively, with 16 bases between them. Germline V CDR1 and CDR2: DFQATT, SNEGSKA (reference sequence). This CDR3 comprises 15 residues. The CDR3 DNA follows: TGCAGTGCTAGCGTGGAGGAGCCCGTTACAGATACGCAGTATTTT. Encoded protein: CSASVEEPVTDTQYF.

In its sample, this clonotype was seen many times. J is TRBJ2-1 and V is TRBV28; no reliable D call. Germline V gene lookup returns CDR1 MDHEN and CDR2 SYDVKM. The CDR3 loop spans 11 amino acids. Trimming pared 10 bases from V and 7 bases from J, leaving 11 bases between. CDR3 in amino acids: CAIGLENEQFF. CDR3 nucleotide sequence: TGTGCCATTGGGCTGGAAAATGAGCAGTTCTTC.

The CDR3 DNA follows: TGTGCCAGCATCCAACGGAGACAGGGAGGGACCGAGCAGTACTTC. Residues: CASIQRRQGGTEQYF. The V and J genes are TRBV27 and TRBJ2-7; tentatively, D is TRBD1 or TRBD2 (7 bases each). Germline V lookup: CDR1 MNHEY, CDR2 SMNVEV (reference sequence). V shed 7 bases and J shed 6 bases, with 22 bases lying between them. This CDR3 comprises 15 residues.

V gene TRBV7-6 combines with J gene TRBJ1-1; no definite D call. This CDR3 has 13 residues. The V and J ends lost 3 bases and 3 bases respectively, with 8 bases between them. Germline CDR1 reads SGHVS; CDR2 reads FNYEAQ. CDR3 protein: CASSFSRYTEAFF. The DNA of the CDR3 is TGTGCCAGCAGCTTTTCCAGGTACACTGAAGCTTTCTTT.

V and J are TRBV6-1 and TRBJ1-1; possible D gene TRBD1, 6 bases. V was cut by 9 bases and J by 0 bases, with 14 bases left in between. Looked up from germline, CDR1 is MNHNS and CDR2 is SASEGT. This CDR3 has 14 amino acids. CDR3 sequence reads: CASHRARMNTEAFF. For the CDR3, the DNA is TGTGCCAGTCACAGGGCTAGGATGAACACTGAAGCTTTCTTT.